These 10 T cell receptor beta chains share one sample of origin, sequenced in a study of blood T cell repertoires in COVID-19. TCRdb's table, derived via immunoSEQ multiplex PCR, lists solely in-frame clones and lacks some. The sample consists of 100,000 to 150,000 clones, 88% of them appearing once. Sequencing used peripheral blood. The receptors stem from a man aged 45-65 years with acute or convalescent COVID-19.

The genes are TRBV7-8 and TRBJ2-5, with 10 bases fitting TRBD2. J was trimmed by 4 bases and V by 4 bases; bases with no gene match: 12. Germline CDR1 is SGHVS and CDR2 is FQNEAQ. This CDR3 has 17 residues. The CDR3 loop reads CASSSHAGTSEGETQYF. The DNA of the CDR3 is TGTGCCAGCAGCTCCCATGCCGGGACTAGCGAGGGAGAGACCCAGTACTTC.

This sequence joins TRBV4-1 and TRBJ2-7; no firm D call. V was clipped by 1 base and J by 3 bases, with 7 bases between them. Germline assignment: CDR1 MGHRA and CDR2 YSYEKL. This CDR3 has 13 residues. CDR3 nucleotide sequence: TGCGCCAGCAGCCAAGGGTCCGGCTACGAGCAGTACTTC. Translation gives CASSQGSGYEQYF.

The chain has TRBV2 and TRBJ1-2, with 7 bases fitting TRBD1. CDR3 size: 13 residues. The V gene's germline CDR1 is SNHLY and CDR2 FYNNEI. V lost 4 bases to trimming and J lost 4 bases; unmatched junction nucleotides: 3. CDR3 nucleotide sequence: TGTGCCAGCAGTGGACAGGGTATCTATGGCTACACCTTC. It is translated as CASSGQGIYGYTF.

This clone appeared a single time. The chain joins TRBV7-9 to TRBJ2-5; D is ambiguous. V lost 4 bases to trimming and J lost 1 base, with 10 bases between them. This CDR3 has 14 residues. Germline V CDR1 and CDR2: SEHNR, FQNEAQ (reference sequence). CDR3 coding DNA: TGTGCCAGCAGCTCGTCATCCGGCCAAGAGACCCAGTACTTC. As protein: CASSSSSGQETQYF.

The V gene is TRBV11-3, the J gene TRBJ1-2; D call uncertain. Trimming shortened V by 1 base and J by 14 bases, and 17 bases separated the two germline ends. This CDR3 region has 13 residues. Germline loops: CDR1 SGHNT, CDR2 YENEEA. CDR3 sequence (DNA): TGTGCCAGCAGCTTAGGTGGCTTTACTAAGGCTACCTTC. It yields the protein CASSLGGFTKATF.

The V and J genes are TRBV7-8 and TRBJ1-2; D not resolved. Looked up from germline, CDR1 is SGHVS and CDR2 is FQNEAQ. The length of the CDR3 is 13 residues. With 5 bases removed from V and 3 bases from J, the gap between germline ends came to 10 bases. The CDR3 spells CASSPEGYYGYTF. The CDR3 DNA reads as TGTGCCAGCAGCCCAGAGGGTTACTATGGCTACACCTTC.

V usage is TRBV27 and J usage is TRBJ2-3; 9 bases line up with TRBD2. There are 16 residues in the CDR3. J lost 1 base, V lost 4 bases, and 6 bases had no gene match. Germline CDR1 is MNHEY and CDR2 is SMNVEV (reference sequence). The DNA for the CDR3 is TGTGCCAGCAGTTCCTATAGCGGGAGCGGCACAGATACGCAGTATTTT. Protein sequence: CASSSYSGSGTDTQYF.

This CDR3 is CASSVRTGAIRNYNQPQHF. CDR3 in DNA: TGTGCCAGCAGCGTCCGGACAGGGGCAATTCGGAACTACAATCAGCCCCAGCATTTT. The chain is built from TRBV9 and TRBJ1-5; TRBD1 aligns across 9 bases. CDR1 is SGDLS and CDR2 is YYNGEE in the germline V gene. This CDR3 has 19 amino acids. V lost 2 bases to trimming and J lost 3 bases; unmatched junction nucleotides: 15.

The gene calls are TRBV7-9 and TRBJ1-2; tentative D call: TRBD1 (5 bases). The V gene lost 5 bases and the J gene lost 8 bases, with 15 bases spanning the gap. CDR1 SEHNR and CDR2 FQNEAQ come from the germline V gene (reference sequence). The CDR3 runs 13 residues. For the CDR3, the DNA is TGTGCCAGCAGCCCACCCGGCGGGGGAGGCTACACCTTC. Encoded protein: CASSPPGGGGYTF.

J is TRBJ2-1 and V is TRBV18; TRBD2 matches at 11 bases. Germline trimming cut 3 bases from V and 5 bases from J; bases unmatched to any gene: 0. CDR3 length: 14 residues. Germline V gene data show CDR1 as KGHSH and CDR2 as LQKENI. CDR3 nucleotide sequence: TGTGCCAGCTCACCTAGCGGGAGGGACAATGAGCAGTTCTTC. Translating it yields CASSPSGRDNEQFF.